The present TCR beta chain was sequenced within a study of OX40 agonist ivuxolimab in advanced cancers. Whole-study context: Recorded diagnoses for dose-escalation patients were hepatocellular carcinoma, melanoma, renal cell or head and neck cancer.

V dropped 2 bases and J dropped 4; count of bases not matched to a gene: 2. This CDR3 has 13 amino acids. CDR1 is SGHTA and CDR2 is FQGTGA in the germline V gene. Sequencing was performed with immunoSEQ multiplex PCR; in TCRdb, only in-frame clones are kept and a portion is missing. This table has around 5,000 clones, 66% appearing once. This clone has only a few counts. Cycle 7 day 1, cycle 4 day 1, and baseline were the timepoints at which blood was sampled. J is TRBJ2-7 and V is TRBV7-3, with 7 bases that match TRBD1. This TCR was recovered from an adult with an advanced solid tumor such as melanoma, head and neck, liver or kidney cancer. Sequencing used CD4+ or CD8+ T cells sorted from blood, obtained in a trial of the OX40 agonist ivuxolimab. CDR3 amino acids: CASSLGTVYEQYF. CDR3 sequence (DNA): TGTGCCAGCAGCTTAGGGACAGTATACGAGCAGTACTTC.